A selection of T cell receptor beta chains follows, all from one sample in a study of T cell changes during pregnancy in multiple sclerosis. Sequencing was performed with immunoSEQ multiplex PCR; in TCRdb, only in-frame clones are kept and a portion is missing. Of approximately 83,000 clones in the sample, 85% to 95% were seen once. The sequences come from peripheral blood, collected in the third trimester of pregnancy. Receptors originate from a female donor with multiple sclerosis, enrolled in a pregnancy study. Both conserved end residues are part of each CDR3. Each record gives: D gene, V gene, CDR3 protein. The D gene is left open where the match is weak.

d_call: TRBD1
v_call: TRBV19
cdr3_aa: CASSTTGTGNTEAFF

d_call: .
v_call: TRBV29-1
cdr3_aa: CSVRSLGGNTEAFF

d_call: .
v_call: TRBV7-3
cdr3_aa: CASSTGTGGKAFF

d_call: .
v_call: TRBV29-1
cdr3_aa: CSPTQGEAFF

d_call: .
v_call: TRBV6-5
cdr3_aa: CASSPSGGGYGYTF

d_call: .
v_call: TRBV6-6
cdr3_aa: CASSPVPQNTGELFF

d_call: TRBD1
v_call: TRBV7-9
cdr3_aa: CASSTGQGSQETQYF

d_call: .
v_call: TRBV18
cdr3_aa: CASSPPRGEKLFF

d_call: TRBD1
v_call: TRBV28
cdr3_aa: CASSFGDRVNEKLFF

d_call: TRBD1
v_call: TRBV29-1
cdr3_aa: CSVERTGVDTEAFF

d_call: TRBD2
v_call: TRBV9
cdr3_aa: CASSPGLGLNEQFF

d_call: TRBD1
v_call: TRBV15
cdr3_aa: CATEGQNEAGNTIYF

d_call: TRBD2
v_call: TRBV5-1
cdr3_aa: CASGEGPLSYEQYF

d_call: TRBD2
v_call: TRBV7-2
cdr3_aa: CASSLVLAGGREQYF

d_call: TRBD2
v_call: TRBV7-2
cdr3_aa: CASSLRVREPSYEQYF

d_call: .
v_call: TRBV29-1
cdr3_aa: CSVERNTEAFF

d_call: TRBD1
v_call: TRBV6-5
cdr3_aa: CASSSPGQGRSGELFF

d_call: .
v_call: TRBV19
cdr3_aa: CASSIGSRANQPQHF

d_call: TRBD2
v_call: TRBV28
cdr3_aa: CASNLFGGRASGEQYF

d_call: .
v_call: TRBV7-9
cdr3_aa: CASSLRSSRGYTF

d_call: .
v_call: TRBV28
cdr3_aa: CASSPPPPLGGQPQHF

d_call: TRBD1
v_call: TRBV4-3
cdr3_aa: CASSHAGTGAYEQYF

d_call: .
v_call: TRBV7-2
cdr3_aa: CAAGMNTEAFF

d_call: .
v_call: TRBV21-1
cdr3_aa: CASSKIMKRDRRLGVNTEAFF

d_call: .
v_call: TRBV4-3
cdr3_aa: CASSQDASNTIYF

d_call: .
v_call: TRBV1
cdr3_aa: CTSSQDQRDSYNEQFF

d_call: TRBD1
v_call: TRBV5-4
cdr3_aa: CASSLGADRGGQETQYF

d_call: TRBD2
v_call: TRBV4-2
cdr3_aa: CASSQGTSGSFEQYF

d_call: TRBD1
v_call: TRBV27
cdr3_aa: CASRSQGGVGANVLTF

d_call: TRBD1
v_call: TRBV15
cdr3_aa: CATSRAGVGQGYGYTF

d_call: .
v_call: TRBV28
cdr3_aa: CASSGTFETQYF

d_call: .
v_call: TRBV7-2
cdr3_aa: CASSLAQVAAYEQYF

d_call: TRBD2
v_call: TRBV6-6
cdr3_aa: CASSFPGTSIYEQYF

d_call: .
v_call: TRBV29-1
cdr3_aa: CSVAFEAFF

d_call: .
v_call: TRBV19
cdr3_aa: CASSFSSYNEQFF

d_call: .
v_call: TRBV27
cdr3_aa: CASSFGQSGYNEQFF

d_call: TRBD1
v_call: TRBV2
cdr3_aa: CASTRDRVGETQYF

d_call: TRBD1
v_call: TRBV7-2
cdr3_aa: CASSRDRVHYEQYF

d_call: TRBD2
v_call: TRBV6-5
cdr3_aa: CASSYGTSENTQYF

d_call: TRBD2
v_call: TRBV27
cdr3_aa: CASSPRSGRAGNEQFF

d_call: .
v_call: TRBV5-5
cdr3_aa: CASSVTGYEQFF

d_call: TRBD1
v_call: TRBV4-1
cdr3_aa: CASSQVPDRGPYNEQFF

d_call: TRBD2
v_call: TRBV7-7
cdr3_aa: CASSLLAGLHSYNEQFF

d_call: TRBD2
v_call: TRBV7-2
cdr3_aa: CASSLGGRGTDTQYF